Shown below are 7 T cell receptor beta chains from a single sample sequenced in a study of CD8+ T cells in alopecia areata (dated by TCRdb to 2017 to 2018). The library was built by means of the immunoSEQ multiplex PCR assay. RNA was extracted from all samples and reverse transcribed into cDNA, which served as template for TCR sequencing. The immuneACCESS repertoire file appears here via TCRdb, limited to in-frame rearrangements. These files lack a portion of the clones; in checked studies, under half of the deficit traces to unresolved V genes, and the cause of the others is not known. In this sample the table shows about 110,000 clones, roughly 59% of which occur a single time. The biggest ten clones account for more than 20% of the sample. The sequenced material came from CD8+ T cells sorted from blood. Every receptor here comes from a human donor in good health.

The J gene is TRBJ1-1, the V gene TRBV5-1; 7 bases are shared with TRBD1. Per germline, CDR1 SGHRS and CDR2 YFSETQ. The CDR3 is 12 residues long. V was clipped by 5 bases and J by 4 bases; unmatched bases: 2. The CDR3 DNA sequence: TGCGCCAGCAGTTCAGGGGGCACTGAAGCTTTCTTT. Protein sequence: CASSSGGTEAFF.

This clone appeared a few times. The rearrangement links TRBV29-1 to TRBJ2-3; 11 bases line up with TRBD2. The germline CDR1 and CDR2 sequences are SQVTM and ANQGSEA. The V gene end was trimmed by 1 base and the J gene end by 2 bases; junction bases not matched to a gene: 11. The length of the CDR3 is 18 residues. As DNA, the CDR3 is TGCAGCGTTGAAGGTTCCACTAGCGGGGGTCCAGACACAGATACGCAGTATTTT. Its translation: CSVEGSTSGGPDTDTQYF.

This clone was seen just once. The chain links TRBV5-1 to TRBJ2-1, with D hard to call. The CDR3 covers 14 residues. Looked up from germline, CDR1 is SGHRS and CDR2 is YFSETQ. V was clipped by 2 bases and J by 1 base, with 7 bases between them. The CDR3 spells CASSFDGSYNEQFF. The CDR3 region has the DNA TGCGCCAGCAGCTTTGATGGGTCCTACAATGAGCAGTTCTTC.

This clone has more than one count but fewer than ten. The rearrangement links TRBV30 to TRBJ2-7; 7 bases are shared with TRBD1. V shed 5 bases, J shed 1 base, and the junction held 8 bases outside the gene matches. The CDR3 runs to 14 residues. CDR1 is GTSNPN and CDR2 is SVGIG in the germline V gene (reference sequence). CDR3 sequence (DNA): TGTGCCTGGGGGGAACGGGGACAGTCCTACGAGCAGTACTTC. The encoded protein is CAWGERGQSYEQYF.

The CDR3 region is CASSFTSGGLNTEAFF. CDR3 coding DNA: TGTGCCAGCAGTTTCACGTCGGGGGGACTGAACACTGAAGCTTTCTTT. This sequence joins TRBV28 and TRBJ1-1; D is possibly TRBD1 (5 bases). With 3 bases removed from V and 0 bases from J, the gap between germline ends came to 14 bases. Germline CDR1 MDHEN, CDR2 SYDVKM. The CDR3 covers 16 residues.

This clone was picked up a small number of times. CDR3 coding DNA: TGTGCCAGCAGCCAAGGATTTTTCGGGCGCGACAATGAGCAGTTCTTC. Protein sequence: CASSQGFFGRDNEQFF. This chain connects TRBV14 to TRBJ2-1; D gene unclear. The CDR3 loop spans 16 amino acids. Trimming stripped 1 base from V and 5 bases from J, with 15 bases between. Per the germline V gene, CDR1 is SGHDN and CDR2 is FVKESK.

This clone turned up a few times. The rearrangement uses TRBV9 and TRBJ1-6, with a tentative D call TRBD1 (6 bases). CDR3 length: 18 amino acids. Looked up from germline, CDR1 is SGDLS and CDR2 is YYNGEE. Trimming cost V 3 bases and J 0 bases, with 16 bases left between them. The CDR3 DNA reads TGTGCCAGCAGCGCGGAGGGGGAACCGAGCTCCTATAATTCACCCCTCCACTTT. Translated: CASSAEGEPSSYNSPLHF.